One and the same sample provided the 25 T cell receptor beta chains below, sequenced in a study of cytomegalovirus exposure and HLA in healthy donors. 60 Vbeta and 13 Jbeta primers were used in PCR. Libraries were prepared by immunoSEQ multiplex PCR; TCRdb keeps only in-frame clonotypes and omits some of them. This sample yields 69,000 or so clones, of which 60% to 85% are seen a single time; 3% to 4% belongs to the top ten. Sample: PBMCs. The receptors were gathered from a man aged 18 to 35 in good health and CMV-seronegative.

The chain links TRBV27 to TRBJ2-5; 11 bases are shared with TRBD2. The CDR3 loop spans 16 amino acids. V lost 7 bases and J lost 5; bases outside the gene matches: 12. The V gene's germline CDR1 is MNHEY and CDR2 SMNVEV (reference sequence). CDR3 protein: CASTQRLAGGGETQYF. DNA for the CDR3: TGTGCCAGCACCCAGAGGCTAGCGGGGGGAGGGGAGACCCAGTACTTC.

This chain links TRBV2 with TRBJ2-1; TRBD2 agrees at 11 bases. This CDR3 contains 16 residues. CDR1 and CDR2 (germline): SNHLY, FYNNEI. The V and J ends lost 6 bases and 6 bases, in that order; junction bases with no gene match: 10. The DNA for the CDR3 is TGTGCCAGCAGGACACTAGCGGGGGCGCGCGGCAATGAGCAGTTCTTC. This translates into CASRTLAGARGNEQFF.

This clone was found a few times. The chain employs TRBV10-2 and TRBJ1-6, with a tentative D call TRBD1 (6 bases). The CDR3 has 14 amino acids. The germline gives CDR1 WSHSY, CDR2 SAAADI. The germline V and J ends were trimmed by 2 bases and 10 bases, with 12 bases remaining between them. In nucleotides, the CDR3 is TGCGCCAGCAGTGAGACCCAGGGGTCCTCACCCCTCCACTTT. Residues: CASSETQGSSPLHF.

The chain uses TRBV6-1 and TRBJ2-2, with a possible D match to TRBD2 (6 bases). Looked up from germline, CDR1 is MNHNS and CDR2 is SASEGT. The CDR3 totals 15 residues. Between the trimmed V and J ends, which lost 8 bases and 4 bases, there was a span of 17 bases. CDR3 loop: CASGGGRVTTGELFF. CDR3 sequence (DNA): TGTGCCAGCGGGGGAGGTAGGGTGACCACCGGGGAGCTGTTTTTT.

The chain employs TRBV5-1 and TRBJ1-5; a possible D gene is TRBD1 (6 bases). This CDR3 comprises 14 residues. V lost 4 bases and J lost 10, with 18 bases in between. CDR1 and CDR2 from the germline V gene are SGHRS and YFSETQ. This chain's CDR3 is CASSPGGSTYPQHF. The CDR3 DNA reads TGCGCCAGCAGCCCGGGGGGCAGTACTTATCCCCAGCATTTT.

The chain couples TRBV5-4 to TRBJ2-1; the match to TRBD2 covers 12 bases. This CDR3 region has 18 residues. V gave up 4 bases and J gave up 7 bases; unmatched junction bases: 15. The germline CDR1 and CDR2 sequences are SGHNT and YYREEE (reference sequence). The CDR3 DNA sequence: TGTGCCAGCAGCCCCCGGACGGCTAGCGGGGGGGCTGGTAATGAGCAGTTCTTC. This codes for CASSPRTASGGAGNEQFF.

Here the CDR3 DNA reads TGTGCCAGCAGCTCTAGTCAGGGAATGTACACTGAAGCTTTCTTT. It codes for CASSSSQGMYTEAFF. The chain recombines TRBV11-2 with TRBJ1-1, with D maybe TRBD1 (5 bases). The CDR3 is 15 amino acids. Trimming shortened V by 4 bases and J by 3 bases, and 15 bases separated the two germline ends. The germline gives CDR1 SGHAT, CDR2 FQNNGV.

J is TRBJ2-2 and V is TRBV10-3, with 10 bases aligning to TRBD1. The CDR3 length is 14 residues. The V gene's germline CDR1 is ENHRY and CDR2 SYGVKD. The junction had 5 bases not matched to a gene; V was cut back by 10 bases and J by 3 bases. The DNA of the CDR3 is TGTGCCACCGAGACAGGGGGCGACACCGGGGAGCTGTTTTTT. Its translation: CATETGGDTGELFF.

The gene calls are TRBV6-7 and TRBJ2-6; 9 bases map to TRBD1. TRBV6-7 is sorted into the ORF group, with uncertain function. The length of the CDR3 is 18 residues. The junction had 8 bases not matched to a gene; V was cut back by 5 bases and J by 0 bases. The CDR3 nucleotides are TGTGCCAGCAGTCACCGGGACAGGGTTGCCTCTGGGGCCAACGTCCTGACTTTC. Its translation: CASSHRDRVASGANVLTF.

The chain links TRBV6-6 to TRBJ1-5; D not certain. Trimming pared 2 bases from V and 7 bases from J, leaving 6 bases between. This CDR3 region has 12 residues. The germline V gene encodes CDR1 MNHNY and CDR2 SVGAGI (reference sequence). The CDR3 DNA reads as TGTGCCAGCAGTTACGGGGAGCAGCCCCAGCATTTT. Translated: CASSYGEQPQHF.

The V gene is TRBV6-1, the J gene TRBJ1-6; tentative D call: TRBD1 (6 bases). CDR1 and CDR2 (germline): MNHNS, SASEGT. V gave up 11 bases and J gave up 6 bases, with 17 bases separating them. This CDR3 spans 14 amino acids. CDR3 region: CAGNEGVGNSPLHF. The CDR3 coding sequence is TGTGCCGGAAACGAGGGGGTAGGTAATTCACCCCTCCACTTT.

This clone has more than one count but fewer than ten. V and J are TRBV6-1 and TRBJ1-1; 8 bases match TRBD1. The V gene end was trimmed by 7 bases and the J gene end by 11 bases; junction bases not matched to a gene: 9. Germline-derived CDR1 and CDR2 are MNHNS and SASEGT. The CDR3 is 12 amino acids. DNA for the CDR3: TGTGCCAGCACTCAGGGGGCCCTAGGGGCTTTCTTT. It encodes CASTQGALGAFF.

The J gene is TRBJ1-2, the V gene TRBV28; 11 nucleotides agree with TRBD1. V trimming: 2 bases; J trimming: 8 bases; junction bases outside the gene matches: 10. The CDR3 sequence is 16 residues long. The germline gives CDR1 MDHEN, CDR2 SYDVKM. The chain's CDR3 is CASSLVLGTGGRGYTF. CDR3 nucleotide sequence: TGTGCCAGCAGTTTAGTATTAGGGACAGGGGGTCGGGGCTACACCTTC.

The chain recombines TRBV28 with TRBJ2-6; 8 bases agree with TRBD1. Unmatched junction bases numbered 7, after V lost 6 bases and J lost 0 bases. The V gene's germline CDR1 is MDHEN and CDR2 SYDVKM. This CDR3 has 17 amino acids. DNA for the CDR3: TGTGCCAGCAGCGAGGCAGGGGGCAGCTCTGGGGCCAACGTCCTGACTTTC. Protein product: CASSEAGGSSGANVLTF.

This clone appeared once. The V call is TRBV30, the J call TRBJ2-7; 10 nucleotides align to TRBD1. Trimming removed 7 bases from V and 2 bases from J; junction bases left unmatched: 8. The germline V gene has CDR1 GTSNPN and CDR2 SVGIG (reference sequence). This CDR3 is built from 14 residues. This CDR3 reads CAFSGQGKAYEQYV. Written as DNA, the CDR3 is TGTGCCTTCTCGGGACAGGGGAAAGCCTACGAGCAGTACGTC.

J is TRBJ2-1 and V is TRBV7-3, with 10 bases matching TRBD2. J was trimmed by 6 bases and V by 5 bases; bases with no gene match: 7. Germline assignment: CDR1 SGHTA and CDR2 FQGTGA. The CDR3 covers 15 residues. CDR3 DNA sequence: TGTGCCAGCAGCCCCGGGACTAGCGTACGCAATGAGCAGTTCTTC. Protein product: CASSPGTSVRNEQFF.

The chain has TRBV10-3 and TRBJ2-3; D may be TRBD1 (8 bases). This CDR3 has 14 residues. Trimming removed 6 bases from V and 6 bases from J, with 16 bases in between. Germline V gene sequence: CDR1 ENHRY, CDR2 SYGVKD. CDR3 DNA sequence: TGTGCCATCAGATCGGACAGGGAGGGCGATACGCAGTATTTT. It encodes CAIRSDREGDTQYF.

The chain has TRBV5-1 and TRBJ2-3; 8 bases align to TRBD1. Germline trimming cut 2 bases from V and 3 bases from J; bases unmatched to any gene: 11. CDR1 is SGHRS, CDR2 YFSETQ, per germline. This CDR3 spans 17 amino acids. The chain's CDR3 is CASSLVEQGEGTDTQYF. CDR3 nucleotide sequence: TGCGCCAGCAGCTTAGTCGAACAGGGGGAAGGGACAGATACGCAGTATTTT.

V is TRBV6-6 and J is TRBJ2-1, with TRBD1 matching over 12 bases. Germline CDR1 is MNHNY and CDR2 is SVGAGI (reference sequence). CDR3 size: 16 residues. Germline trimming cut 2 bases from V and 8 bases from J; bases unmatched to any gene: 7. CDR3 bases: TGTGCCAGCAGTTACGTAACGGGACAGGGGGCCGATGAGCAGTTCTTC. It translates to CASSYVTGQGADEQFF.

The rearrangement uses TRBV28 and TRBJ2-7; 7 nucleotides agree with TRBD1. Germline CDR1 is MDHEN and CDR2 is SYDVKM. The CDR3 is made up of 14 amino acids. V trimming: 4 bases; J trimming: 0 bases; junction bases outside the gene matches: 3. The CDR3 reads CASSYGDSSYEQYV. The DNA for the CDR3 is TGTGCCAGCAGTTATGGGGACAGCTCCTACGAGCAGTACGTC.

This chain uses TRBV4-3 with TRBJ2-7, with 7 bases that match TRBD2. Germline CDR1 LGHNA, CDR2 YSLEER. This CDR3 comprises 15 residues. After removal of 5 bases from V and 3 bases from J, the junction contained 10 bases not matched to a gene. The CDR3 sequence: CASSDGLVPYYEQYV. The DNA of the CDR3 is TGCGCCAGCAGCGACGGACTAGTTCCCTACTACGAGCAGTACGTC.

V and J are TRBV19 and TRBJ2-7; D may be TRBD1 (6 bases). Germline values: CDR1 LNHDA, CDR2 SQIVND (reference sequence). Trimming removed 3 bases at V and 3 bases at J, with 12 bases between. The CDR3 has 14 residues. The CDR3 DNA sequence: TGTGCCAGTAGTATGCCTCCCAGGGGCTACGAGCAGTACGTC. It specifies CASSMPPRGYEQYV.

The V gene is TRBV21-1, the J gene TRBJ1-5; the table's D call, TRBD1, has no DNA check behind it. TRBV21-1 is a pseudogene locus. The length of the CDR3 is 21 residues. In DNA, the CDR3 is TGTGCCAGCAGCAAATGGGACGTCGGAGGGACAGGATATGAAGGCAATCAGCCCCAGCATTTT. This sequence encodes CASSKWDVGGTGYEGNQPQHF.

The V gene is TRBV19, the J gene TRBJ2-1; D gene uncertain. The CDR3 contains 14 residues. Germline CDR1 reads LNHDA; CDR2 reads SQIVND (reference sequence). V shed 5 bases and J shed 8 bases, with 16 bases lying between them. In DNA form, the CDR3 reads TGTGCCAGTAGTGTCAGTCCCCACCGCTATGAGCAGTTCTTC. This encodes CASSVSPHRYEQFF.

With regard to this clone: A junction boundary mismatches the germline segment, possibly from a read error. This chain links TRBV6-1 with TRBJ2-1; D is ambiguous. The CDR3 totals 11 residues. CDR1 and CDR2 (germline): MNHNS, SASEGT. CDR3 in amino acids: CASSELRGEIF. CDR3 coding DNA: TGTGCCAGCAGTGAACTCAGAGGAGAGATCTTC.